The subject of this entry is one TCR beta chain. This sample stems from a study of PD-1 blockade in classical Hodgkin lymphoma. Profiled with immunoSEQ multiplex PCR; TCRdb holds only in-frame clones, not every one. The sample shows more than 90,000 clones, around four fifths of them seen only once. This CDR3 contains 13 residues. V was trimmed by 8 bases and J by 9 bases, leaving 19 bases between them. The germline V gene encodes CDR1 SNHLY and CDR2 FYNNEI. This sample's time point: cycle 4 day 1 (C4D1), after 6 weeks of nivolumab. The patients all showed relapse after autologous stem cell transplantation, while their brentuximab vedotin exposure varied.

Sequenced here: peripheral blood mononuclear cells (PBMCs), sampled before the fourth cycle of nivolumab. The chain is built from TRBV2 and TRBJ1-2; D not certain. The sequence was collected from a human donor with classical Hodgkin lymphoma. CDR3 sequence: CASLFSTCCRYTF. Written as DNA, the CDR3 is TGTGCCAGCCTATTTTCAACCTGCTGCCGCTACACCTTC.